The clone carrying this T cell receptor (beta chain) appeared a few times. The entry originates in a study of blood T cell repertoires in COVID-19. Study at large: Nucleic acid was either cDNA or gDNA, and it came from T cells, B-cell-depleted T cells, or PBMCs.

The V end was cut by 3 bases, the J end by 0 bases, with 10 bases between. The germline V gene has CDR1 SGDLS and CDR2 YYNGEE. The CDR3 has 15 residues. Seattle-derived patients entered the study during active infection and were followed longitudinally. Source study methods: Estimates of nucleated cell counts were drawn from the amplification of reference gene primers. Here immunoSEQ multiplex PCR was the method, and the copy in TCRdb shows in-frame clones only, minus some. The DNA was the basis for D and trimming; V, J and clone size are from that table. The sample lists about 160,000 clones; about 85% were seen once.

The chain uses TRBV9 and TRBJ1-3; D not resolved. The sequenced sample consisted of peripheral blood. The receptor comes from a woman in her 50s with COVID-19, enrolled during active disease. CDR3: CASSASGNSGNTIYF. DNA for the CDR3: TGTGCCAGCAGCGCCTCAGGCAACTCTGGAAACACCATATATTTT.